This T cell receptor (gamma chain) came from a study of gamma-delta T cells after stem cell transplantation (dated by TCRdb to the mid-2010s). The protocol used for the library was RT-PCR. Sequencing took place on an Illumina MiSeq. TCRdb called clones anew from the public reads via CATT; matching DNA rows were later pooled. The sample has some 4,500 gamma-chain clones on record, about 20% of them singletons. The ten largest clones capture about 4% of the sample. This clone was seen a few times. No cognate antigen has been identified for it. The sample holds no much larger clone one base away, and base qualities are not on file. The germline V gene sets CDR1 to VENAVY and CDR2 to YDSYNSRV. Reading from cysteine to phenylalanine, the CDR3 counts 13 amino acids. Solely the CDR3 DNA is kept, with 39 bases framed from the first base. The V end gives up 0 bases and the J end 7 bases, leaving 6 bases in the junction not matched to a gene.

The sequence links TRGV8 to TRGJ1 or TRGJ2. Sequenced sample: gamma-delta T cells. This sequence originates from a human donor. It is not recorded whose cells these are; they may come from a transplant donor. The CDR3 is CATWDRPEYKKLF. The DNA sequence reads TGTGCCACCTGGGATAGGCCTGAATATAAGAAACTCTTT.